The rows below give T cell receptor beta chains drawn from one sample of a study of T cell responses to AZD1222 COVID-19 vaccine. Sequenced by immunoSEQ multiplex PCR; TCRdb stores in-frame clones only, minus some. Here the sample spans around 150,000 clones, roughly 91% being singletons. The sample consisted of peripheral blood, taken 28 days after the second AZD1222 dose. The receptor source for this set is an adult who received the AZD1222 COVID-19 vaccine. The CDR3 runs from the conserved cysteine through the conserved F or W. The D gene is left open where the match is weak.

V	D	CDR3
TRBV10-3	-	CAISDYRDGGYGYTF
TRBV5-1	TRBD1	CASSLGPDRGYNSPLHF
TRBV19	-	CASSTSSYNEQFF
TRBV6-2/TRBV6-3	TRBD2	CASSERIAGRGRNEQFF
TRBV7-8	-	CASSPGGGELFF
TRBV10-3	TRBD2	CAISRGGAETQYF
TRBV3-1/TRBV3-2	TRBD1	CASSPYPGQGNSPLHF
TRBV5-1	-	CASRRGIYTDTQYF
TRBV4-2	-	CASSQDGKNIQYF
TRBV19	TRBD2	CASSIARERNNEQFF
TRBV18	-	CASSPPSQETQYF
TRBV6-5	-	CASSQRGGTEPQHF
TRBV7-9	-	CASSPGAALNTEAFF
TRBV6-5	-	CASSYSDSVGNTIYF
TRBV18	TRBD2	CASSPLAGVEQFF
TRBV14	-	CASGTGQAGELFF
TRBV7-2	TRBD2	CASGTSGGTNEQFF
TRBV12-5	-	CASGLVPDGTVNTGELFF
TRBV19	-	CASSIRAQGSNNQPQHF
TRBV5-6	-	CASSPDSFVQETQYF
TRBV5-1	-	CASSTAGSGNTIYF
TRBV29-1	TRBD1	CSVGQGRDEQYF
TRBV19	TRBD1	CASSYRGSSGNTIYF
TRBV7-9	TRBD1	CASKRTGTAGNTIYF
TRBV29-1	-	CSVMRTDLLVYTF